These 15 T cell receptor beta chains share one sample of origin, sequenced in a study of blood T cell repertoires in COVID-19. TCRdb's copy holds only in-frame clones and misses some; the assay was immunoSEQ multiplex PCR. Here the sample spans fewer than 50,000 clones, 65% to 80% being singletons. The sample comprised peripheral blood. The receptor set was obtained from an elderly man with acute or convalescent COVID-19.

The rearrangement uses TRBV3-1 (or the pseudogene TRBV3-2) and TRBJ2-2; D possibly corresponds to TRBD1 (6 bases). The V end was cut by 4 bases, the J end by 5 bases, with 8 bases between. The CDR3 is made up of 13 amino acids. Germline CDR1 is LGHDT and CDR2 is YNNKEL (reference sequence). DNA for the CDR3: TGTGCCAGCAGCCCAACAGGGACCGGGGAGCTGTTTTTT. Amino acid sequence: CASSPTGTGELFF.

The chain uses TRBV9 and TRBJ1-1; 7 bases map to TRBD1. V was clipped by 4 bases and J by 2 bases; unmatched bases: 5. The germline gives CDR1 SGDLS, CDR2 YYNGEE. The CDR3 is made up of 14 amino acids. In DNA form, the CDR3 reads TGTGCCAGCAGCTGGGGGACAGTAAACACTGAAGCTTTCTTT. Residues: CASSWGTVNTEAFF.

This chain links TRBV28 with TRBJ1-2; weak D call: TRBD1 (5 bases). CDR1 is MDHEN and CDR2 is SYDVKM in the germline V gene. CDR3 length: 12 residues. V lost 6 bases and J 8 bases, leaving 13 bases between the germline ends. The CDR3 reads CASRGAGWGYTF. In DNA, the CDR3 is TGTGCCAGCAGAGGGGCCGGTTGGGGCTACACCTTC.

The chain carries TRBV3-1 (or the pseudogene TRBV3-2) and TRBJ1-6; TRBD1 matches at 8 bases. Germline CDR1 is LGHDT and CDR2 is YNNKEL (reference sequence). Trimming took 1 base from V and 7 from J; bases not matched to a gene: 3. The CDR3 length is 15 residues. The CDR3 loop reads CASSQVGQGNSPLHF. The CDR3 DNA reads TGTGCCAGCAGCCAAGTCGGACAGGGCAATTCACCCCTCCACTTT.

A few counts support this clone. The gene calls are TRBV5-5 and TRBJ1-4; TRBD1 matches at 9 bases. The CDR3 extends over 15 amino acids. V gave up 4 bases and J gave up 6 bases; unmatched junction bases: 7. Germline V lookup: CDR1 SGHKS, CDR2 YYEKEE (reference sequence). The CDR3 DNA reads as TGTGCCAGCAGCGCGGTGACAGGGGGGTATGAAAAACTGTTTTTT. As protein: CASSAVTGGYEKLFF.

V is TRBV6-1 and J is TRBJ2-5, with TRBD2 matching 10 bases. The CDR3 loop spans 16 amino acids. Germline lookup yields CDR1 MNHNS and CDR2 SASEGT. Losses at the gene ends were 0 bases for V and 7 bases for J; bases not matched to a gene: 8. Here the CDR3 DNA reads TGTGCCAGCAGTGAAGCGACTAGCGGGTGGATCGGGACCCAGTACTTC. Its translation: CASSEATSGWIGTQYF.

This clone was detected ten times or more. V and J are TRBV9 and TRBJ2-2; TRBD2 matches 9 bases. The ends lost 6 bases at V and 6 bases at J; junction bases unmatched: 12. CDR1 SGDLS and CDR2 YYNGEE come from the germline V gene. CDR3 length: 16 residues. CDR3 protein: CASTNLAGKGAGELFF. Here the CDR3 DNA reads TGTGCCAGCACCAACCTAGCGGGGAAAGGAGCCGGGGAGCTGTTTTTT.

The chain is built from TRBV7-2 and TRBJ1-6, with a tentative D call TRBD1 (5 bases). This CDR3 has 15 residues. Germline V gives CDR1 SGHTA, CDR2 FQGNSA. V was cut by 0 bases and J by 6 bases, with 9 bases left in between. The CDR3 reads CASSLAQGSNSPLHF. For the CDR3, the DNA is TGTGCCAGCAGCTTAGCGCAGGGTAGTAATTCACCCCTCCACTTT.

J is TRBJ2-7 and V is TRBV7-9; D gene unclear. Trimming cost V 1 base and J 0 bases, with 4 bases left between them. Germline V gives CDR1 SEHNR, CDR2 FQNEAQ (reference sequence). This CDR3 is 13 amino acids long. The CDR3 here is CASSLVSSYEQYF. The CDR3 region has the DNA TGTGCCAGCAGCTTAGTGAGCTCCTACGAGCAGTACTTC.

J is TRBJ2-1 and V is TRBV27, with TRBD2 as a possible D gene (6 bases). The CDR3 has 17 amino acids. V lost 7 bases, J lost 8 bases, and 27 bases lay in between. The germline CDR1 and CDR2 sequences are MNHEY and SMNVEV (reference sequence). In DNA, the CDR3 is TGTGCCAGCAACATCAGGAGGGGTCGGGGGACGATGGATGAGCAGTTCTTC. It codes for CASNIRRGRGTMDEQFF.

The J gene is TRBJ1-5, the V gene TRBV7-2, with D maybe TRBD1 (5 bases). The germline V gene has CDR1 SGHTA and CDR2 FQGNSA. V was pared by 2 bases and J by 6 bases, with 11 bases between. The CDR3 extends over 14 amino acids. The CDR3 protein is CASSLRQGSQPQHF. The CDR3 DNA reads TGTGCCAGCAGCTTAAGGCAGGGTAGTCAGCCCCAGCATTTT.

CDR3 loop: CASSRDRGRNEQFF. The CDR3 nucleotides read TGTGCCAGCAGCCGGGACAGGGGAAGAAATGAGCAGTTCTTC. The chain links TRBV9 to TRBJ2-1, with 10 positions matching TRBD1. The germline CDR1 and CDR2 sequences are SGDLS and YYNGEE. The CDR3 is made up of 14 amino acids. Trimming at V came to 4 bases and at J to 7 bases, leaving 5 bases not matched to a gene.

For the CDR3, the DNA is TGCGCCAGCAGCTTGGCCGTCCCGGGACTAGCGGGGGGCAGATACATTCAGTACTTC. Translated: CASSLAVPGLAGGRYIQYF. The V call is TRBV5-1, the J call TRBJ2-4; 15 bases align to TRBD2. CDR1 and CDR2 from the germline V gene are SGHRS and YFSETQ. CDR3 size: 19 residues. The junction had 12 bases not matched to a gene; V was cut back by 0 bases and J by 8 bases. Combining the CDR3 with reference TRBV5-1 and TRBJ2-4 gives the whole variable domain KAGVTQTPRYLIKTRGQQVTLSCSPISGHRSVSWYQQTPGQGLQFLFEYFSETQRNKGNFPGRFSGRQFSNSRSEMNVSTLELGDSALYLCASSLAVPGLAGGRYIQYFGAGTRLSVL.

The J gene is TRBJ1-2, the V gene TRBV28, with TRBD1 identical over 7 bases. Germline assignment: CDR1 MDHEN and CDR2 SYDVKM. Germline trimming cut 6 bases from V and 1 base from J; bases unmatched to any gene: 5. The CDR3 contains 14 residues. The CDR3 loop reads CASRMTGINYGYTF. The CDR3, as DNA: TGTGCCAGCAGAATGACAGGGATTAACTATGGCTACACCTTC.

The CDR3 nucleotides are TGTGCCAGCAGTGAAATGGGACAGGACCCCAGGGGCTACACCTTC. Its translation: CASSEMGQDPRGYTF. The V gene is TRBV6-1, the J gene TRBJ1-2, with 8 nucleotides matching TRBD1. CDR3 length equals 15 residues. Germline V gene lookup returns CDR1 MNHNS and CDR2 SASEGT. The V and J ends lost 2 bases and 8 bases, in that order; junction bases with no gene match: 10.